These T cell receptor beta chains were read from a single sample in a study of T cells in Graves' hyperthyroidism and ophthalmopathy. TCRdb recomputed calls from the multiplex PCR reads with MiXCR, one row per CDR3 protein. The sample carries 300,000 to 450,000 distinct CDR3 sequences, 15% recorded once. Material for sequencing was blood. The receptors originated from a woman aged 25-40 years with Graves' hyperthyroidism. Each CDR3 is given with its conserved first and last residue. A D gene is named only where the DNA matches it firmly. Part of the rows lack a size; the others show once, few, many or a class for expanded clones.

V gene,clone size,J gene,CDR3 length,D gene,CDR3 DNA,CDR3 protein
TRBV5-1,many,TRBJ2-7,16,TRBD1,TGCGCCAGCAGCTTGGCTCCCGGGACAGGGACATACGAGCAGTACTTC,CASSLAPGTGTYEQYF
TRBV2,-,TRBJ2-7,14,TRBD2,TGTGCCAGCAGTGTAGCGGGATTTTCCTACGAGCAGTACTTC,CASSVAGFSYEQYF
TRBV6-1,-,TRBJ2-1,17,TRBD2,TGTGCCAGCAGACCACGACCGGGACTAGCATTGGGGAATGAGCAGTTCTTC,CASRPRPGLALGNEQFF
TRBV30,many,TRBJ2-5,13,-,TGTGCCTGGAGCGGGGGACTTCAAGAGACCCAGTACTTC,CAWSGGLQETQYF
TRBV6-1,few,TRBJ2-7,13,-,TGTGCCAGCAGAGAACAGGCGTCCTACGAGCAGTACTTC,CASREQASYEQYF
TRBV14,few,TRBJ2-7,16,TRBD2,TGTGCCAGCAGCCAGCAGGGACTAGCGGGTCTCTACGAGCAGTACTTC,CASSQQGLAGLYEQYF
TRBV7-4,many,TRBJ2-7,17,-,TGTGCCAGCAGCTTAACCGACCGGGATCATAAGGACTACGAGCAGTACTTC,CASSLTDRDHKDYEQYF
TRBV27,many,TRBJ2-3,14,-,TGTGCCAGCAGTCAAGCGGTACACACAGATACGCAGTATTTT,CASSQAVHTDTQYF
TRBV24-1,few,TRBJ2-7,15,-,TGTGCCACCGCTCCCCCGGACATTGGGGGACACGAGCAGTACTTC,CATAPPDIGGHEQYF
TRBV28,many,TRBJ1-5,14,TRBD1,TGTGCCAGCAACGACAGGGGAGGCAATCAGCCCCAGCATTTT,CASNDRGGNQPQHF
TRBV30,few,TRBJ1-4,14,-,TGTGCCTGGAGTATGGCCTCAACTAATGAAAAACTGTTTTTT,CAWSMASTNEKLFF
TRBV7-9,few,TRBJ1-4,15,-,TGTGCCAGCAGCTTAGTGGGGACAACTAATGAAAAACTGTTTTTT,CASSLVGTTNEKLFF
TRBV12-3/TRBV12-4,many,TRBJ2-7,13,TRBD1,TGTGCCAGCCAGGACAGGGAAAGACTCGAGCAGTACTTC,CASQDRERLEQYF
TRBV20-1,many,TRBJ2-1,15,-,TGCAGTGCTAGAGATCCCCACAAGGGATACAATGAGCAGTTCTTC,CSARDPHKGYNEQFF
TRBV20-1,many,TRBJ2-1,16,-,TGCAGTGCTAGAGGTGTAGGCGGGAAGGCCTACAATGAGCAGTTCTTC,CSARGVGGKAYNEQFF
TRBV18,many,TRBJ2-1,15,-,TGTGCCAGCTCACCAGTACTAGCAGACTACAATGAGCAGTTCTTC,CASSPVLADYNEQFF
TRBV2,-,TRBJ2-7,14,TRBD2,TGTGCCAGCAGTGGACTAGCGCAATCCTACGAGCAGTACTTC,CASSGLAQSYEQYF
TRBV7-3,-,TRBJ1-1,14,TRBD1,TGTGCCAGCAGCATTACAGGGGGGAACACTGAAGCTTTCTTT,CASSITGGNTEAFF
TRBV12-3/TRBV12-4,many,TRBJ2-1,12,-,TGTGCCAGCAGTTTAAGGGGGACCGAGCAGTTCTTC,CASSLRGTEQFF
TRBV6-2/TRBV6-3,many,TRBJ2-1,15,-,TGTGCCAGCATCCCCGGCCGAAGCTCCTACAATGAGCAGTTCTTC,CASIPGRSSYNEQFF
TRBV16,-,TRBJ1-5,16,TRBD1,TGTGCCAGCAGCCACGAGCCAGGGGGCGGCAATCAGCCCCAGCATTTT,CASSHEPGGGNQPQHF
TRBV28,many,TRBJ2-3,14,-,TGTGCCAGCGGGGTCGGGGCCTTCACAGATACGCAGTATTTT,CASGVGAFTDTQYF
TRBV30,-,TRBJ2-6,15,-,TGTGCCTGGAGTGTACGCAGCTCTGGGGCCAACGTCCTGACTTTC,CAWSVRSSGANVLTF
TRBV20-1,-,TRBJ2-1,14,TRBD2,TGCAGTGCCACTAGCGGGAGACGATACAATGAGCAGTTCTTC,CSATSGRRYNEQFF
TRBV5-1,many,TRBJ2-7,15,TRBD2,TGCGCCAGCAGCTTGGTGGGGGGAGGGCCCCACGAGCAGTACTTC,CASSLVGGGPHEQYF
TRBV4-2,few,TRBJ2-7,14,-,TGTGCCAGCAGCCAAGATCTAAGGGTACGCGAGCAGTACTTC,CASSQDLRVREQYF
TRBV10-1,-,TRBJ2-5,14,-,TGCGCCAGCAGTGAGTCCGACTATAGTGAGACCCAGTACTTC,CASSESDYSETQYF
TRBV12-3/TRBV12-4,many,TRBJ2-5,15,TRBD1,TGTGCCAGCAGCCAGGGACAGGGGGCCCAAGAGACCCAGTACTTC,CASSQGQGAQETQYF
TRBV24-1,-,TRBJ2-1,13,-,TGTGCCACCAGTGACCGGCCTTACAATGAGCAGTTCTTC,CATSDRPYNEQFF
TRBV15,-,TRBJ2-5,13,-,TGTGCCACCAGCAGAGGCAGACAAGAGACCCAGTACTTC,CATSRGRQETQYF
TRBV7-3,few,TRBJ2-7,15,TRBD1,TGTGCCAGCAGCTCGGTGGGACAGGGGGACAACGAGCAGTACTTC,CASSSVGQGDNEQYF
TRBV4-1,many,TRBJ2-3,16,-,TGCGCCAGCAGCCAAGGGTGGGGGGTTGGCACAGATACGCAGTATTTT,CASSQGWGVGTDTQYF
TRBV7-2,many,TRBJ2-7,14,-,TGTGCCAGCAGCTTAGGGGAGTCAACCTACGAGCAGTACTTC,CASSLGESTYEQYF
TRBV5-4,-,TRBJ2-3,14,-,TGTGCCAGCGTCCCGGACAGAATCACAGATACGCAGTATTTT,CASVPDRITDTQYF
TRBV5-6,few,TRBJ2-3,22,TRBD2,TGTGCCAGCAGCTTGTATCGGGGGCCGGGACTAGCGGGGCACCCGGGCACAGATACGCAGTATTTT,CASSLYRGPGLAGHPGTDTQYF
TRBV30,-,TRBJ2-2,14,TRBD1,TGTGCCTGGAGTGCGGGACAGTTCACCGGGGAGCCGTTTTTT,CAWSAGQFTGEPFF
TRBV6-6,many,TRBJ1-1,14,-,TGTGCCAGCAGTTACAGCCCAGGGAACACTGAAGCTTTCTTT,CASSYSPGNTEAFF
TRBV2,many,TRBJ1-4,16,-,TGTGCCAGCAGAAAGGAGCAAGGGGTCCTTAATGAAAAACTGTTTTTT,CASRKEQGVLNEKLFF
TRBV28,-,TRBJ2-5,15,-,TGTGCCAGCAGTTTAGCCGCCGTGGGCAGGAGGTCATGGTACTTC,CASSLAAVGRRSWYF
TRBV4-1,-,TRBJ2-1,19,TRBD2,TGCGCCAGTCGCCCCATTGGACTAGCGGGGGAAAGCTCCTACAATGAGCAGTTCTTC,CASRPIGLAGESSYNEQFF
TRBV20-1,-,TRBJ2-1,14,-,TGCAGTGCACCCGGGACTCCGTTTTTGGATGAGCAGTTCTTC,CSAPGTPFLDEQFF
TRBV2,many,TRBJ1-5,13,TRBD1,TGTGCCAGCAGGCCAACCCGGGACAGCGCCCAGCATTTT,CASRPTRDSAQHF
TRBV20-1,many,TRBJ2-1,18,TRBD2,TGCAGTGCTGGAGACCCTATTTTTAGCGGGAGCTCCTACAATGAGCAGTTCTTC,CSAGDPIFSGSSYNEQFF
TRBV7-9,-,TRBJ2-7,14,-,TGTGCCAGCAGCTTAGGAGGTCTCCCCTACGAGCAGTACTTC,CASSLGGLPYEQYF
TRBV5-6,few,TRBJ1-1,14,-,TGTGCCAGCAGCTTTCAGGATTCGAACACTGAAGCTTTCTTT,CASSFQDSNTEAFF
TRBV7-9,-,TRBJ2-7,14,TRBD2,TGTGCCAGCAGCCCCCAAAGCGGGGTCTACGAGCAGTACTTC,CASSPQSGVYEQYF
TRBV12-3/TRBV12-4,many,TRBJ2-3,16,TRBD2,TGTGCCAGCAGTTTTACCCTAGCGGGAGACCCGGATACGCAGTATTTT,CASSFTLAGDPDTQYF
TRBV3-1,many,TRBJ2-7,14,TRBD2,TGTGCCAGCAGCCAAGCTACGGGAGGTTACGAGCAGTACTTC,CASSQATGGYEQYF
TRBV18,many,TRBJ2-7,14,-,TGTGCCAGCTCACCAAACCACAGGGCTGGCGAGCAGTACTTC,CASSPNHRAGEQYF
TRBV7-9,-,TRBJ2-1,12,-,TGTGCCCGCAGCTTAGATTCCAATGAGCAGTTCTTC,CARSLDSNEQFF
TRBV20-1,few,TRBJ2-2,17,-,TGCAGTGCTAGTCGATATCTGGAACAGCCGAACACCGGGGAGCTGTTTTTT,CSASRYLEQPNTGELFF
TRBV2,few,TRBJ2-1,15,-,TGTGCCAGCAGTGGTACGGGAGAGGGAAGGAATGAGCAGTTCTTC,CASSGTGEGRNEQFF
TRBV20-1,many,TRBJ2-7,14,-,TGCAGTGATGAGGGGCCCCATTCTTCCTACGAGCAGTACTTC,CSDEGPHSSYEQYF
TRBV27,few,TRBJ2-7,16,TRBD2,TGCGCCAGCAGTAAAGGACTAGCGGTCCTGCCCTACGAGCAGTACTTC,CASSKGLAVLPYEQYF
TRBV6-1,-,TRBJ2-2,15,TRBD2,TGTGCCAGCAGGCAAGGACTAGCGAACACCGGGGAGCTGTTTTTT,CASRQGLANTGELFF
TRBV10-3,many,TRBJ2-2,14,-,TGTGCCATCAGCGAAGACTACAAACCCGGGGAGCTGTTTTTT,CAISEDYKPGELFF
TRBV5-6,-,TRBJ1-1,16,TRBD1,TGTGCCAGCAGCTTGGCAGGGGCAGGGGGAGGTACTGAAGCTTTCTTT,CASSLAGAGGGTEAFF
TRBV12-3/TRBV12-4,-,TRBJ2-7,16,-,TGTGCCAGCGCCCCGAAACAGACTTTCAAGTCCTACGAGCAGTACTTC,CASAPKQTFKSYEQYF
TRBV30,many,TRBJ2-2,14,-,TGTGCCTGGAGTGTTGTGACTTTAGGCGGGGAGCTGTTTTTT,CAWSVVTLGGELFF